Following are 13 T cell receptor beta chains from one sample sequenced in a study of shared clonotypes between healthy human individuals (TCRdb year 2020). Receptor libraries were prepared by the immunoSEQ multiplex PCR assay. The table comes from immuneACCESS by way of TCRdb, which keeps in-frame sequences with V and J called. Part of the clones is missing from these tables; in studies checked, under half for an unresolved V gene and the rest for unknown reasons. This sample holds 500,000 to 700,000 clones; 95% were observed only once. Of the sample, 0.11% is held by the ten largest clones. CD8 naive samples were obtained by positive selection for CCR7 among CD45RO-negative cells, yielding a CD45RA+CCR7+ population from which TemRA cells were excluded. The material sequenced was naive CD8+ T cells sorted from blood. This specimen's cell subset or site label, interpreted: CD45RA+CCR7+. The receptors were sampled from a woman in her twenties or thirties in good health.

The rearrangement links TRBV5-1 to TRBJ2-7; TRBD1 agrees at 10 bases. V trimming: 3 bases; J trimming: 5 bases; junction bases outside the gene matches: 8. The CDR3 length is 15 residues. The germline V gene has CDR1 SGHRS and CDR2 YFSETQ. CDR3 coding DNA: TGCGCCAGCAGCTCCCTAGGGGACAGGGGAAACGAGCAGTACTTC. Protein product: CASSSLGDRGNEQYF.

The V and J genes are TRBV29-1 and TRBJ2-1; no reliable D call. Germline CDR1 and CDR2: SQVTM and ANQGSEA. The CDR3 runs 11 residues. V lost 4 bases to trimming and J lost 5 bases, with 6 bases between them. CDR3 DNA sequence: TGCAGCGTTGTTTCAAACAATGAGCAGTTCTTC. Amino acid sequence: CSVVSNNEQFF.

As concerns this clone: Other DNA sequences of this sample code for an identical CDR3. CDR3 nucleotides: TGTGCCAGTAGTATTCAGGGGAACACCGGGGAGCTGTTTTTT. It translates to CASSIQGNTGELFF. The chain is built from TRBV19 and TRBJ2-2; D perhaps matches TRBD1 (5 bases). Trimming stripped 3 bases from V and 1 base from J, with 6 bases between. Germline assignment: CDR1 LNHDA and CDR2 SQIVND (reference sequence). This CDR3 is built from 14 residues.

This rearrangement joins TRBV11-2 to TRBJ1-2, with D tentatively TRBD1 (5 bases). This CDR3 region has 16 residues. V was cut by 5 bases and J by 8 bases, with 24 bases left in between. CDR1 is SGHAT, CDR2 FQNNGV, per germline. The CDR3 here is CASSRTPAGARRGYTF. In nucleotides, the CDR3 is TGTGCCAGCAGCCGGACCCCCGCCGGGGCCCGGCGGGGCTACACCTTC.

V and J are TRBV28 and TRBJ1-5; the match to TRBD1 covers 8 bases. Germline V gene sequence: CDR1 MDHEN, CDR2 SYDVKM. The CDR3 runs to 13 residues. V was pared by 5 bases and J by 7 bases, with 4 bases of the junction left unmatched. This CDR3 is CASSQGARQPQHF. The CDR3, as DNA: TGTGCCAGCAGTCAGGGGGCCAGGCAGCCCCAGCATTTT.

This chain connects TRBV15 to TRBJ2-2; perhaps TRBD2 as D (6 bases). V was shortened by 7 bases and J by 7 bases, with 16 bases between the two germline ends. CDR1 and CDR2 (germline): LNHNV, YYDKDF (reference sequence). The CDR3 runs 14 residues. This CDR3 reads CATTPGGGDGELFF. DNA of the CDR3: TGTGCCACCACCCCCGGGGGAGGTGACGGGGAGCTGTTTTTT.

This CDR3 reads CASKETGSLTDTQYF. CDR3 DNA: TGTGCCAGCAAAGAGACAGGATCCCTCACAGATACGCAGTATTTT. The V call is TRBV9, the J call TRBJ2-3; a possible D gene is TRBD1 (6 bases). Germline values: CDR1 SGDLS, CDR2 YYNGEE. The CDR3 covers 15 residues. Deletions cut 6 bases from V and 2 bases from J, with 16 bases between.

This clone has a single count. CDR3 DNA sequence: TGTGCCAGCAGCGTAGTAGCGGGCCCGAAGCATGAGCAGTTCTTC. Translating gives CASSVVAGPKHEQFF. V usage is TRBV9 and J usage is TRBJ2-1; 7 nucleotides agree with TRBD2. Germline V lookup: CDR1 SGDLS, CDR2 YYNGEE. This CDR3 has 15 residues. V dropped 0 bases and J dropped 8; count of bases not matched to a gene: 8.

Only one count was recorded for this clone. The rearrangement uses TRBV2 and TRBJ1-5; possible D gene TRBD1, 6 bases. Germline V gene lookup returns CDR1 SNHLY and CDR2 FYNNEI. V lost 2 bases to trimming and J lost 0 bases, with 17 bases between them. The CDR3 extends over 18 amino acids. The CDR3 DNA sequence: TGTGCCAGCAGTGAATTTGGGGGGGCGGTGAATAGCAATCAGCCCCAGCATTTT. Translating it yields CASSEFGGAVNSNQPQHF.

This rearrangement joins TRBV7-3 to TRBJ2-7; 9 nucleotides align to TRBD1. The germline V gene has CDR1 SGHTA and CDR2 FQGTGA. V trimming: 4 bases; J trimming: 1 base; junction bases outside the gene matches: 5. The CDR3 covers 15 residues. CDR3 in DNA: TGTGCCAGCAGCTCTTCCGGGACAGGGTCCTACGAGCAGTACTTC. As protein: CASSSSGTGSYEQYF.

The chain uses TRBV28 and TRBJ1-2; tentative D call: TRBD1 (6 bases). CDR1 is MDHEN, CDR2 SYDVKM, per germline. V dropped 2 bases and J dropped 4 bases, with 17 bases sitting between them. This CDR3 has 16 amino acids. CDR3 region: CASSLVRGGFTYGYTF. The DNA for the CDR3 is TGTGCCAGCAGTTTAGTCAGGGGAGGGTTTACCTATGGCTACACCTTC.

The chain is built from TRBV14 and TRBJ2-7, with D possibly matching TRBD1 (6 bases). Germline assignment: CDR1 SGHDN and CDR2 FVKESK. This CDR3 comprises 13 residues. Trimming removed 2 bases at V and 4 bases at J, with 9 bases between. Here the CDR3 reads CASSQYTGYEQYF. CDR3 bases: TGTGCCAGCAGCCAATATACAGGGTACGAGCAGTACTTC. Full variable domain (missing parts from reference TRBV14 and TRBJ2-7): EAGVTQFPSHSVIEKGQTVTLRCDPISGHDNLYWYRRVMGKEIKFLLHFVKESKQDESGMPNNRFLAERTGGTYSTLKVQPAELEDSGVYFCASSQYTGYEQYFGPGTRLTVT.

As for this clone: The identical CDR3 is also encoded by other nucleotide sequences in the sample. The chain couples TRBV11-2 to TRBJ2-7; D remains unclear. CDR1 SGHAT and CDR2 FQNNGV come from the germline V gene. This CDR3 spans 13 amino acids. V lost 5 bases and J 2 bases, leaving 10 bases between the germline ends. CDR3 nucleotides: TGTGCCAGCAGCCCAGGTTTGACCTACGAGCAGTACTTC. It specifies CASSPGLTYEQYF.